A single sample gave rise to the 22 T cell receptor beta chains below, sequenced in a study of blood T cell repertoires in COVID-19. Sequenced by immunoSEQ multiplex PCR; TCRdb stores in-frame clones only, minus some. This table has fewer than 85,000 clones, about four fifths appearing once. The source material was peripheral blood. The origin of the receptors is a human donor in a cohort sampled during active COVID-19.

This CDR3 reads CARGPGQGSENTEAFF. The CDR3 DNA reads as TGTGCCAGGGGGCCGGGACAGGGGTCCGAGAACACTGAAGCTTTCTTT. The chain combines TRBV2 with TRBJ1-1, with 10 positions matching TRBD1. The CDR3 totals 16 residues. V was pared by 9 bases and J by 1 base, with 11 bases of the junction left unmatched. Germline V gene data show CDR1 as SNHLY and CDR2 as FYNNEI.

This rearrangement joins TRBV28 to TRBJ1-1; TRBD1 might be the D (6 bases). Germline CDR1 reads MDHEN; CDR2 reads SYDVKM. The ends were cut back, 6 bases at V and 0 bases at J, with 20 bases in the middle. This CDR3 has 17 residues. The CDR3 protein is CASSNDERTEMNTEAFF. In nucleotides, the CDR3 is TGTGCCAGCAGCAACGATGAACGGACAGAAATGAACACTGAAGCTTTCTTT.

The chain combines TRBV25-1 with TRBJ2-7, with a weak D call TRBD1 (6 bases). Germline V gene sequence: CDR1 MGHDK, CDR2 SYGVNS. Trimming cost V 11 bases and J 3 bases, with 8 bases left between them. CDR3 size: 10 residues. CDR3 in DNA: TGTGCCGCAGGGGACTACGAGCAGTACTTC. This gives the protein CAAGDYEQYF.

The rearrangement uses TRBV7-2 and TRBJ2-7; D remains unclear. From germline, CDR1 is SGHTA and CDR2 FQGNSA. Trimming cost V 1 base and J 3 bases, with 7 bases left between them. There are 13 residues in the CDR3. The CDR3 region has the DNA TGTGCCAGCAGCTTAGTAGCTAACTACGAGCAGTACTTC. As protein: CASSLVANYEQYF.

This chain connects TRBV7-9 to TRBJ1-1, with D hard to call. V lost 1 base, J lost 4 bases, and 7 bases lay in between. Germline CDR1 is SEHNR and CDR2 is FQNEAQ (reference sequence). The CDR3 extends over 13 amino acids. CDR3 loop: CASSLGTGTEAFF. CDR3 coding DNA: TGTGCCAGCAGCTTAGGAACTGGCACTGAAGCTTTCTTT.

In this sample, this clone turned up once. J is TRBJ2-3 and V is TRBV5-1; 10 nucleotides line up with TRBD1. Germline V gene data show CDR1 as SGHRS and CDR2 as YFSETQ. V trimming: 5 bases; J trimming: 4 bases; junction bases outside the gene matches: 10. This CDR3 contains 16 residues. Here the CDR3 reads CASRALGQGVADTQYF. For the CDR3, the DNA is TGCGCCAGCAGGGCCCTTGGACAGGGGGTCGCAGATACGCAGTATTTT. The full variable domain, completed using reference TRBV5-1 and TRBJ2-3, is KAGVTQTPRYLIKTRGQQVTLSCSPISGHRSVSWYQQTPGQGLQFLFEYFSETQRNKGNFPGRFSGRQFSNSRSEMNVSTLELGDSALYLCASRALGQGVADTQYFGPGTRLTVL.

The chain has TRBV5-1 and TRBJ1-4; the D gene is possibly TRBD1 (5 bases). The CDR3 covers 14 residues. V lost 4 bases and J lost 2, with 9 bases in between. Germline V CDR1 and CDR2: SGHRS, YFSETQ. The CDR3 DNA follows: TGCGCCAGCAGCCCCAGGGTGACTAATGAAAAACTGTTTTTT. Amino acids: CASSPRVTNEKLFF.

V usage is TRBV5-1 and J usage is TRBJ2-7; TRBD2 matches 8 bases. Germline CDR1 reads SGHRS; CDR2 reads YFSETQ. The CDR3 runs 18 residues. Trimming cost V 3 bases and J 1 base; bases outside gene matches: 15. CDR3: CASSSSPLLAGGSYEQYF. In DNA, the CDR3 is TGCGCCAGCAGCTCCAGCCCACTCCTTGCGGGGGGATCCTACGAGCAGTACTTC.

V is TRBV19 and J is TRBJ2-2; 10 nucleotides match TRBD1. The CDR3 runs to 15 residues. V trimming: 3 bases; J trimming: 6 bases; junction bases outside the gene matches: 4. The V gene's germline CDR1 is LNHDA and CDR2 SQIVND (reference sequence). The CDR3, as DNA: TGTGCCAGTAGTATCGTCGGACAGGGGGCCGGGGAGCTGTTTTTT. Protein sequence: CASSIVGQGAGELFF.

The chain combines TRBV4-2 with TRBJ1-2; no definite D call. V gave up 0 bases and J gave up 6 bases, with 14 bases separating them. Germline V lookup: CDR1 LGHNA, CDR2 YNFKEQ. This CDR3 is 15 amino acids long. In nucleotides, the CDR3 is TGTGCCAGCAGCCAAGAGACAAGCTTCAGAGATGGCTACACCTTC. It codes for CASSQETSFRDGYTF.

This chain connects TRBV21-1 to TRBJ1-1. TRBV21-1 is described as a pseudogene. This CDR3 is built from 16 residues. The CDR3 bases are TGTGCCAGCAGCAGACCGGGACTTGACGTCGTTGAGGGAGCTTTCTTT. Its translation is CASSRPGLDVVEGAFF.

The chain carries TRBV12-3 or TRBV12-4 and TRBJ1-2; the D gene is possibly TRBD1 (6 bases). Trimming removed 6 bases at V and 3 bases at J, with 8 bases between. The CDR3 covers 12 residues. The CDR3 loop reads CASRGTYYGYTF. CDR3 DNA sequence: TGTGCCAGCAGAGGGACATACTATGGCTACACCTTC.

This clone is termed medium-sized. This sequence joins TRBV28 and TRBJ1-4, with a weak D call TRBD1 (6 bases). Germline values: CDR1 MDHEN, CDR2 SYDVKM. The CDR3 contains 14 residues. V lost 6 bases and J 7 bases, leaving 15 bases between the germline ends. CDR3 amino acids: CASRNRVVSEKLFF. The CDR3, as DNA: TGTGCCAGCAGGAACAGGGTCGTCAGTGAAAAACTGTTTTTT.

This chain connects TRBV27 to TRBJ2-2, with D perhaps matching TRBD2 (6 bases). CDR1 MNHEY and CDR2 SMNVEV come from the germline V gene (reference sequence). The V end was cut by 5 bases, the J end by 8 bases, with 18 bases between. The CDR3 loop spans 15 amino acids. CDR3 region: CASSPSTWSGGELFF. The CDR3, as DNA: TGTGCCAGCAGTCCATCGACCTGGAGCGGGGGGGAGCTGTTTTTT.

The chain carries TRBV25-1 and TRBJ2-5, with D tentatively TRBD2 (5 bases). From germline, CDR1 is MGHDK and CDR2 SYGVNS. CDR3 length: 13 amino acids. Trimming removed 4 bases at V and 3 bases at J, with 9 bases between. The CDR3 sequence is CASSAPGEETQYF. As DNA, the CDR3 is TGTGCCAGCAGTGCCCCCGGGGAAGAGACCCAGTACTTC.

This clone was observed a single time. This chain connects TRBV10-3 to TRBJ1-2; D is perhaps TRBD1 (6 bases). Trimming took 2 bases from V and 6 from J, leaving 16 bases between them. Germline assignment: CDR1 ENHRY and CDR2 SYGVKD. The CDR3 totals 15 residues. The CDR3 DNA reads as TGTGCCATCAGTGAGCCCTCCCGGGCAGGGGATGGCTACACCTTC. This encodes CAISEPSRAGDGYTF.

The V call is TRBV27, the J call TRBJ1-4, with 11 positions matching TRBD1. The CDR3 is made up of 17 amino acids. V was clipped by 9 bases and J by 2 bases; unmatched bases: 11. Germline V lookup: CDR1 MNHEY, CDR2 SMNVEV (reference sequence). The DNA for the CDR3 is TGTGCCAGTGCCGACAGGGACAGGGGGATCACTAATGAAAAACTGTTTTTT. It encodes CASADRDRGITNEKLFF.

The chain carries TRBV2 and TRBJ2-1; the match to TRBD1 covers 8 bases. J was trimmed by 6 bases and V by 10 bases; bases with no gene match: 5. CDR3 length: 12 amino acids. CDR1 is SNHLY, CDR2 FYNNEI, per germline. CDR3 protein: CAIYTGGNEQFF. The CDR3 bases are TGTGCCATTTACACAGGGGGCAATGAGCAGTTCTTC.

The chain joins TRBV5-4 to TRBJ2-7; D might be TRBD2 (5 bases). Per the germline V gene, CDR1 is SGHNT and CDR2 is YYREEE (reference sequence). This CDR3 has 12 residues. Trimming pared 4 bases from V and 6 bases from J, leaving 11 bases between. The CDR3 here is CASSPTRGEQYF. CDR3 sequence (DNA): TGTGCCAGCAGCCCGACTCGGGGCGAGCAGTACTTC.

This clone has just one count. CDR3 coding DNA: TGTGCCAGCAGTTACTCGAAGCAGGCTACTTCACCCCTCCACTTT. Amino acid sequence: CASSYSKQATSPLHF. The chain has TRBV6-5 and TRBJ1-6, with no clear D. Between the trimmed V and J ends, which lost 0 bases and 9 bases, there was a span of 12 bases. This CDR3 spans 15 amino acids. Germline-derived CDR1 and CDR2 are MNHEY and SVGAGI.

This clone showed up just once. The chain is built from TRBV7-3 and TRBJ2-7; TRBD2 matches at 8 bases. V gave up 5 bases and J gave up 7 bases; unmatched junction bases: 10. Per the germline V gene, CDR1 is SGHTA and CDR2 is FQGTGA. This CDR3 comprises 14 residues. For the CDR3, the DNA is TGTGCCAGCAGCCTTAGCGGGGCGACGGGGGAGCAGTACTTC. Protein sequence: CASSLSGATGEQYF.

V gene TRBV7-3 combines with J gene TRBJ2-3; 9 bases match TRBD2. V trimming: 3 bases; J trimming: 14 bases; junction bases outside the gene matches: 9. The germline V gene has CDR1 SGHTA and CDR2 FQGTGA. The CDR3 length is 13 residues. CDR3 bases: TGTGCCAGCAGCTTGGGACTAGCAGGGACGGCGTATTTT. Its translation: CASSLGLAGTAYF.